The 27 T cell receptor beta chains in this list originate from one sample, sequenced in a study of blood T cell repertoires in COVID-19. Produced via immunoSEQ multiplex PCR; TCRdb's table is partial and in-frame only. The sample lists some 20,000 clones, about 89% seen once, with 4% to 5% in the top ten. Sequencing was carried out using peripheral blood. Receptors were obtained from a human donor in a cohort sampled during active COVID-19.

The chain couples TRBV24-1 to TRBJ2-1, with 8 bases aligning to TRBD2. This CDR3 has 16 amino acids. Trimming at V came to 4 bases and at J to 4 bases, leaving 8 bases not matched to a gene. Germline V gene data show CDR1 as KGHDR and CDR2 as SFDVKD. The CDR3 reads CATSDPLAEGYNEQFF. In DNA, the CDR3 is TGTGCCACCAGTGACCCACTAGCGGAGGGGTACAATGAGCAGTTCTTC.

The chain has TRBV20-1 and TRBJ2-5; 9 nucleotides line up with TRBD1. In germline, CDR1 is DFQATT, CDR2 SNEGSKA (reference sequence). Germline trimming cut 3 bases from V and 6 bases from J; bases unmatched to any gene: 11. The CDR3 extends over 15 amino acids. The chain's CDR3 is CSASSGTGLGKTQYF. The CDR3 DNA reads TGCAGTGCTAGTTCCGGGACAGGGCTCGGAAAGACCCAGTACTTC.

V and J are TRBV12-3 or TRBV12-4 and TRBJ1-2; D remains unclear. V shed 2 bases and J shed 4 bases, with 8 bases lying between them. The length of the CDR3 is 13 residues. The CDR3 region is CASSLPEGYGYTF. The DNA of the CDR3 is TGTGCCAGCAGTTTACCTGAGGGCTATGGCTACACCTTC.

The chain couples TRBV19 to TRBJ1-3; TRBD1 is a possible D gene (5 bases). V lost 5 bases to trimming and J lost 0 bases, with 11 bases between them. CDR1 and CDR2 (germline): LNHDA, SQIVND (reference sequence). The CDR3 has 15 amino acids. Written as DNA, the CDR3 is TGTGCCAGTAGTTTCAGGGTCAGCTCTGGAAACACCATATATTTT. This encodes CASSFRVSSGNTIYF.

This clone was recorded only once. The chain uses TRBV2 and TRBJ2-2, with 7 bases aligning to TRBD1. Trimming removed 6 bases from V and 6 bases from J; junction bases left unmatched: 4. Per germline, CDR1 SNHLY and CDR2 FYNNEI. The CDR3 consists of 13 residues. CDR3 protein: CASRHDRAGELFF. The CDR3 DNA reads TGTGCCAGCAGACATGACAGGGCCGGGGAGCTGTTTTTT.

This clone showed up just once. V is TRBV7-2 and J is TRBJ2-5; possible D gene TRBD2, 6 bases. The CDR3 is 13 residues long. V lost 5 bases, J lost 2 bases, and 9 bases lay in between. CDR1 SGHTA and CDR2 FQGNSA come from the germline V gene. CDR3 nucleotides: TGTGCCAGCAGCACACTAGCTCAAGAGACCCAGTACTTC. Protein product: CASSTLAQETQYF. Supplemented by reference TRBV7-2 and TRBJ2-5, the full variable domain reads GAGVSQSPSNKVTEKGKDVELRCDPISGHTALYWYRQSLGQGLEFLIYFQGNSAPDKSGLPSDRFSAERTGGSVSTLTIQRTQQEDSAVYLCASSTLAQETQYFGPGTRLLVL.

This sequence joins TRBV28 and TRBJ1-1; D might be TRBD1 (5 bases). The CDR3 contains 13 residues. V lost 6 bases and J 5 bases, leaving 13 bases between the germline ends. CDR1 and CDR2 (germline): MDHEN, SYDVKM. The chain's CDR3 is CASRPTVGTEAFF. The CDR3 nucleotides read TGTGCCAGCAGGCCGACAGTAGGGACTGAAGCTTTCTTT.

CDR3: CASSVGPGFNEQFF. The CDR3 nucleotides read TGTGCCAGCAGCGTAGGGCCAGGGTTCAATGAGCAGTTCTTC. The rearrangement joins TRBV9 to TRBJ2-1, with D possibly matching TRBD1 (5 bases). The CDR3 spans 14 residues. Germline CDR1 and CDR2: SGDLS and YYNGEE. V gave up 0 bases and J gave up 6 bases, with 10 bases separating them.

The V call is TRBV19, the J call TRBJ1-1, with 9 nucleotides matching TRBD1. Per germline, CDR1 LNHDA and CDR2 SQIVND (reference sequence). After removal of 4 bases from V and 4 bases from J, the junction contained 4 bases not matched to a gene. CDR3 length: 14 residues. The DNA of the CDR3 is TGTGCCAGTAGTAGGGGACAGGGAATCACTGAAGCTTTCTTT. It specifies CASSRGQGITEAFF.

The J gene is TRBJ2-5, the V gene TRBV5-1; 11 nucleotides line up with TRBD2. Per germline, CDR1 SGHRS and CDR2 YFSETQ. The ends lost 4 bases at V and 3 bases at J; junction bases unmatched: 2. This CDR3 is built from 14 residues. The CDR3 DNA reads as TGCGCCAGCAGCGGACTAGCGGGCGAAGAGACCCAGTACTTC. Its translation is CASSGLAGEETQYF.

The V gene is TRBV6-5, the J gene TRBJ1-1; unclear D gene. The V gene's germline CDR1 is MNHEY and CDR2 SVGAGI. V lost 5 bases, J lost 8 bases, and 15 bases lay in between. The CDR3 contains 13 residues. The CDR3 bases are TGTGCCAGCAGTACCGCTGGGAGGTTGGAAGCTTTCTTT. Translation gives CASSTAGRLEAFF.

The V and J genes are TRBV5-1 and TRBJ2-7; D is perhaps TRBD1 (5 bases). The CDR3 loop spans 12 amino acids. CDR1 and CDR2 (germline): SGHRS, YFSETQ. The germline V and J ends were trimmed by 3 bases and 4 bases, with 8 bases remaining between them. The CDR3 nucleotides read TGCGCCAGCAGCTCTGACAGATACGAGCAGTACTTC. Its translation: CASSSDRYEQYF.

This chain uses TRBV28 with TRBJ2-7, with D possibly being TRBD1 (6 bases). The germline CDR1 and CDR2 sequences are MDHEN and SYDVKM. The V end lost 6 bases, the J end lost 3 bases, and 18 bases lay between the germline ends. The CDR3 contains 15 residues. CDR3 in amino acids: CASSLHRDTDYEQYF. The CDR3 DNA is TGTGCCAGCAGCCTACACCGGGACACCGACTACGAGCAGTACTTC.

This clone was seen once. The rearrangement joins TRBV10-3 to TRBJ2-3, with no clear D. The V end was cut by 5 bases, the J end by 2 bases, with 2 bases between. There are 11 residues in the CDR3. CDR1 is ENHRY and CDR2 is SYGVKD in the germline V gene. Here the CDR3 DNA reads TGTGCCATCAGTCTCACAGATACGCAGTATTTT. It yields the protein CAISLTDTQYF.

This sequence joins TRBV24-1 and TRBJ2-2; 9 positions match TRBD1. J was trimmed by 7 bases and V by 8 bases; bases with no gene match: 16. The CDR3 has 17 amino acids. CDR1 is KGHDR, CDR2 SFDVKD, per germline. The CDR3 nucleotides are TGTGCCACCACAACCGGGACAGGGATCGGGACCGACGGGGAGCTGTTTTTT. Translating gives CATTTGTGIGTDGELFF.

The CDR3 protein is CASRSDRVREQFF. The CDR3 DNA follows: TGTGCCAGCCGTTCAGACAGGGTGCGTGAGCAGTTCTTC. The chain combines TRBV27 with TRBJ2-1; 7 bases fit TRBD1. V lost 8 bases to trimming and J lost 9 bases; unmatched junction nucleotides: 10. Germline lookup yields CDR1 MNHEY and CDR2 SMNVEV (reference sequence). This CDR3 region has 13 residues.

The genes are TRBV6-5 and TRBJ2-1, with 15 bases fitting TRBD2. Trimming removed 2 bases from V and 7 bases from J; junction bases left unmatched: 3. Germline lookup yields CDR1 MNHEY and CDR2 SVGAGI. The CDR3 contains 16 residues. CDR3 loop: CASSYPGLAGGNEQFF. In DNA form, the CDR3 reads TGTGCCAGCAGTTACCCGGGACTAGCGGGAGGAAATGAGCAGTTCTTC.

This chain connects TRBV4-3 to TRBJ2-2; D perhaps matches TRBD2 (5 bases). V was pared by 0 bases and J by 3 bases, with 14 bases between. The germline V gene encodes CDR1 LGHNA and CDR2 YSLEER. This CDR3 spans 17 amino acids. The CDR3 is CASSQEGLDYHTGELFF. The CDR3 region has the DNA TGCGCCAGCAGCCAAGAGGGTCTCGACTACCACACCGGGGAGCTGTTTTTT.

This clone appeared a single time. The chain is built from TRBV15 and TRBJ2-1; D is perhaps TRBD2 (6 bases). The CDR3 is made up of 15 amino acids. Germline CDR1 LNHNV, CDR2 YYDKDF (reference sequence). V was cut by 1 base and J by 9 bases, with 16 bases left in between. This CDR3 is CATSRGGRLQSEQFF. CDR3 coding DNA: TGTGCCACCAGCAGAGGTGGGAGGTTGCAATCTGAGCAGTTCTTC.

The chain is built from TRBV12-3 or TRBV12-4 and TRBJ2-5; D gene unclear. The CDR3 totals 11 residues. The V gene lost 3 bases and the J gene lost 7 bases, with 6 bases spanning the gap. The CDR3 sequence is CASSFLATQYF. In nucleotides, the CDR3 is TGTGCCAGCAGTTTCCTGGCGACCCAGTACTTC.

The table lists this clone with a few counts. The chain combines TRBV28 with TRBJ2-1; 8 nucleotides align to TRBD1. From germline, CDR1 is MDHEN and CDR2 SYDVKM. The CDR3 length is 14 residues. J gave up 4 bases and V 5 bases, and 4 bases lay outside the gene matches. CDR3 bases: TGTGCCAGCAGTGGTCAGGGGGCTTACAATGAGCAGTTCTTC. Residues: CASSGQGAYNEQFF.

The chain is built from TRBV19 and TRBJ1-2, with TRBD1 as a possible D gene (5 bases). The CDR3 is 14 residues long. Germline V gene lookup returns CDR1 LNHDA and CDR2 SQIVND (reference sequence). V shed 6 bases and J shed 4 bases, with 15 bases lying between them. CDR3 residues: CASSPRGGVYGYTF. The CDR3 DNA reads TGTGCCAGTAGCCCAAGGGGAGGGGTCTATGGCTACACCTTC.

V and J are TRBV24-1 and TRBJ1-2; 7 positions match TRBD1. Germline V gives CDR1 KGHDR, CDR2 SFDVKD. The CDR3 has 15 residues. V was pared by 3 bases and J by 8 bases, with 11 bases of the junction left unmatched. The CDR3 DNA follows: TGTGCCACCAGTGATAACCGGGACAGCCTAGGGGGCTACACCTTC. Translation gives CATSDNRDSLGGYTF.

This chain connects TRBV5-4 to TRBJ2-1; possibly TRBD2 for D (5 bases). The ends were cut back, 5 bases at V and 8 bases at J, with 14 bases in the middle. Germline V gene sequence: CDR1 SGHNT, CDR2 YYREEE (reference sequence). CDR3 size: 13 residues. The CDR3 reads CASRTGGGYEQFF. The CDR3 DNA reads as TGTGCCAGCAGGACGGGTGGAGGTTATGAGCAGTTCTTC. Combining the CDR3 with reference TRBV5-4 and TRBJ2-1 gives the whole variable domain ETGVTQSPTHLIKTRGQQVTLRCSSQSGHNTVSWYQQALGQGPQFIFQYYREEENGRGNFPPRFSGLQFPNYSSELNVNALELDDSALYLCASRTGGGYEQFFGPGTRLTVL.

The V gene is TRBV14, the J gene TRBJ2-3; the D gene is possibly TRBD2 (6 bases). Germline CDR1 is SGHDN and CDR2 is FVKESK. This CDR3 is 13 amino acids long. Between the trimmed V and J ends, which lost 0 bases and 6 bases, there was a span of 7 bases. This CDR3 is CASSQDRGDTQYF. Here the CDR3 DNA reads TGTGCCAGCAGCCAAGATCGGGGGGATACGCAGTATTTT.

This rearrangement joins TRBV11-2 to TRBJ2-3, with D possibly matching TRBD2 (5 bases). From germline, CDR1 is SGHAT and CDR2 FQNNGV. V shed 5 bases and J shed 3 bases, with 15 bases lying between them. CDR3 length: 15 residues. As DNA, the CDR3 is TGTGCCAGCAGCCCAGGAGGAGTCCGAACAGATACGCAGTATTTT. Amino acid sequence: CASSPGGVRTDTQYF.

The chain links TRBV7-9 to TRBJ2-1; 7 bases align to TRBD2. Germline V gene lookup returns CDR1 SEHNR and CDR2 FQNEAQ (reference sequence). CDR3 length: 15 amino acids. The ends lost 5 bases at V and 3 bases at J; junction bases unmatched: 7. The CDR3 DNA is TGTGCCAGCAGCAACGGCGGGGGAAGCTACAATGAGCAGTTCTTC. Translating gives CASSNGGGSYNEQFF.